The 4 T cell receptor beta chains listed next were all sequenced from one sample in a study of cytomegalovirus exposure and HLA in healthy donors. PCR was performed using 60 Vbeta and 13 Jbeta primers. Produced via immunoSEQ multiplex PCR; TCRdb's table is partial and in-frame only. The profile shows roughly 100,000 clones, 80% of them singletons. The sample was PBMCs. These receptors all come from a man aged 25 to 40 in good health and CMV-seropositive.

The chain joins TRBV19 to TRBJ1-2; perhaps TRBD1 as D (5 bases). V gave up 6 bases and J gave up 5 bases, with 13 bases separating them. The CDR3 runs to 13 residues. The germline V gene has CDR1 LNHDA and CDR2 SQIVND (reference sequence). CDR3 residues: CASRTEPQYGYTF. The CDR3 nucleotides are TGTGCCAGTAGGACAGAGCCCCAGTATGGCTACACCTTC.

This clone was recorded a few times. V and J are TRBV6-5 and TRBJ2-5; D gene unclear. The CDR3 runs 12 residues. In germline, CDR1 is MNHEY, CDR2 SVGAGI. V was cut by 7 bases and J by 7 bases, with 13 bases left in between. The chain's CDR3 is CASTSPHRTQYF. CDR3 nucleotides: TGTGCCAGCACCTCCCCGCACAGGACCCAGTACTTC.

The CDR3: CASRKDGGTEAFF. Here the CDR3 DNA reads TGTGCCAGCCGGAAGGACGGGGGGACTGAAGCTTTCTTT. The gene calls are TRBV2 and TRBJ1-1; tentative D call: TRBD1 (5 bases). Germline V gives CDR1 SNHLY, CDR2 FYNNEI. CDR3 size: 13 residues. The V gene lost 8 bases and the J gene lost 5 bases, with 15 bases spanning the gap.

This clone was detected only a few times. This sequence joins TRBV11-1 and TRBJ2-7; D gene ambiguous. V was shortened by 1 base and J by 3 bases, with 4 bases between the two germline ends. This CDR3 spans 12 amino acids. The V gene's germline CDR1 is SGHAT and CDR2 FQDESV (reference sequence). The CDR3 nucleotides are TGTGCCAGCAGCTTAGTAGTCTACGAGCAGTACTTC. This gives the protein CASSLVVYEQYF.